This is a list of T cell receptor beta chains from one sample in a study of shared clonotypes between healthy human individuals. Assay used: immunoSEQ multiplex PCR; TCRdb lists only in-frame clones, some missing. This table holds fewer than 400,000 clones, over 65% found once. The source material was memory CD4+ T cells sorted from blood. These receptors were collected from a man aged 30-40 years in good health. Each CDR3 is given with its conserved first and last residue. Clone size is shown for a subset of rows, as once, few, many or a class of expanded clone.

V	J	size	CDR3
TRBV5-6	TRBJ2-1	NA	CASTLPGGSYNEQFF
TRBV14	TRBJ2-1	NA	CASSPNRAHTMKEQFF
TRBV10-2	TRBJ2-1	NA	CASRGGYEQFF
TRBV27	TRBJ2-2	NA	CASSSRGGELFF
TRBV27	TRBJ2-1	once	CASSLLGLAGDNEQFF
TRBV28	TRBJ1-2	NA	CASSFQGRTRGYTF
TRBV6-6	TRBJ2-3	NA	CASLSSGPGTDTQYF
TRBV7-9	TRBJ2-3	NA	CASSLRDTDTQYF
TRBV5-4	TRBJ2-1	NA	CASSLESGRRDEQFF
TRBV28	TRBJ1-5	few	CASSLRGRGNQPQHF
TRBV2	TRBJ2-5	NA	CASSELAGKETQYF
TRBV6-6	TRBJ2-7	NA	CASSYRDRGAYEQYF
TRBV30	TRBJ1-5	NA	CAWSLGYSNQPQHF
TRBV7-9	TRBJ1-2	NA	CASSLVDGYTF
TRBV2	TRBJ2-1	few	CASSGGLSYNEQFF
TRBV23-1	TRBJ1-5	NA	CASITHRGRNQPQHF
TRBV2	TRBJ2-6	few	CASSDVGANVLTF
TRBV19	TRBJ2-2	once	CASSIQAAGPNTGELFF
TRBV15	TRBJ2-6	NA	CATSSYSSGANVLTF
TRBV6-5	TRBJ2-5	NA	CASSYTGSETQYF
TRBV27	TRBJ1-1	NA	CASRPDRGDPEAFF
TRBV10-2	TRBJ1-5	NA	CASSEGQASNQPQHF
TRBV6-5	TRBJ2-5	once	CASVRHRRGKETQYF
TRBV7-7	TRBJ2-1	NA	CASSLDQTPGAEQFF
TRBV5-8	TRBJ1-2	NA	CASSLSGASYEGYTF
TRBV28	TRBJ1-4	NA	CASGERGGTNEKLFF
TRBV11-3	TRBJ2-1	few	CASSPDSMNEQFF
TRBV19	TRBJ2-2	NA	CASSMLRGELFF
TRBV5-1	TRBJ2-7	NA	CASSLGVDHEQYF
TRBV28	TRBJ1-1	many	CASSRDRWGNEF
TRBV7-8	TRBJ1-4	NA	CASSAQRSTNEKLFF
TRBV29-1	TRBJ2-7	NA	CSVEPGLAGGKSYEQYF
TRBV19	TRBJ1-1	once	CASRVGPNTEAFF
TRBV5-4	TRBJ2-1	NA	CASGSLAGDNEQFF
TRBV27	TRBJ1-6	NA	CASSEKGPSPLHF
TRBV5-4	TRBJ2-7	NA	CASSPDRNYEQYF